Given below is one T cell receptor (beta chain) in context. Produced via immunoSEQ multiplex PCR; TCRdb's table is partial and in-frame only. The table records over a million clones, 75% to 85% of them present only once. J gave up 7 bases and V 0 bases, and 6 bases lay outside the gene matches. The germline V gene encodes CDR1 LGHNT and CDR2 FRNRAP. The CDR3 is made up of 15 amino acids. This specimen belongs to a study of shared clonotypes between healthy human individuals. Across the whole study: Each donor's CD8 memory used one plate, CD8 naive two, each CD4 subset three.

This chain links TRBV12-5 with TRBJ2-1; TRBD1 aligns across 7 bases. This clonotype originated in a man aged 18 to 30 in good health. Some clones in this sample may be carry-over from other donors' samples. The specimen was memory CD4+ T cells from PBMCs. Subset here: CD45RA-negative fraction. The CDR3 DNA reads TGTGCTAGTGGTTTGGTACTAGGGGGCCATAATGAGCAGTTCTTC. Its translation is CASGLVLGGHNEQFF.